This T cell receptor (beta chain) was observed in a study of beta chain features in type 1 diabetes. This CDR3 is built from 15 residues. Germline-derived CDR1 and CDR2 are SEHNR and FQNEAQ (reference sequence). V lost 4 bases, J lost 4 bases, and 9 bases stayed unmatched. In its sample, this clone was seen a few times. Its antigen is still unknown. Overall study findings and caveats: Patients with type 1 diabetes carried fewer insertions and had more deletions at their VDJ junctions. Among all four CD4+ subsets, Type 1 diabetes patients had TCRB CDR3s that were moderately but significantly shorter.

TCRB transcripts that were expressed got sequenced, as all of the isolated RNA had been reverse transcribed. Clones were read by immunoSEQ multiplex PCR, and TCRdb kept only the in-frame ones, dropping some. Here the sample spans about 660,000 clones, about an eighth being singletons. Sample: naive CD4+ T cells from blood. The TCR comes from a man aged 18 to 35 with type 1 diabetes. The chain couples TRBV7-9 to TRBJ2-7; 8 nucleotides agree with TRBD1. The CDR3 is CASSSTRDRSYEQYF. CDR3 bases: TGTGCCAGCAGCTCAACCCGGGACAGGTCTTACGAGCAGTACTTC.